This is a list of T cell receptor beta chains from one sample in a study of T-cell memory formation after mild COVID-19. TCRdb re-called the 5' RACE reads through MiXCR, storing one row per CDR3 protein. The table lists 400,000 or so distinct CDR3 sequences, approximately 20% of them singletons. The sequenced sample was PBMCs or a T cell subset sorted from them (not recorded which). The receptors were sampled from an adult woman who had mild COVID-19 (a few samples of this study predate the infection). Cell type and time point are not known. CDR3s include the opening cysteine and the closing phenylalanine or tryptophan. The D gene is left open where the match is weak. Size is stated for part of the rows, as once, few or many counts, or as a class when the clone is expanded.

size	J	D	V	DNA	CDR3
few	TRBJ2-7	-	TRBV12-3/TRBV12-4	TGTGCCAGCAGTTTAGGCGGGGCGCCATACGAGCAGTACTTC	CASSLGGAPYEQYF
-	TRBJ2-3	TRBD1	TRBV7-6	TGTGCCAGCAGCTTAGCACAGGGGACAGATACGCAGTATTTT	CASSLAQGTDTQYF
-	TRBJ2-1	-	TRBV4-1	TGCGCCAGCGCCAGTTACGACGGCGGGCGCCCCAATGAGCAGTTCTTC	CASASYDGGRPNEQFF
few	TRBJ2-5	TRBD2	TRBV9	TGTGCCAGCAGCGTAGGTACTATAGCGGGAGCCCGGGAGACCCAGTACTTC	CASSVGTIAGARETQYF
-	TRBJ2-1	-	TRBV12-3/TRBV12-4	TGTGCCAGCAGTACGGGGACCGCCCAAGGGGGTGAGCAGTTCTTC	CASSTGTAQGGEQFF
few	TRBJ2-3	TRBD1	TRBV25-1	TGTGCCAGCAGAACGGGACAGGGAGTAGATACGCAGTATTTT	CASRTGQGVDTQYF
few	TRBJ2-7	TRBD2	TRBV7-9	TGTGCCAGCAGCCACGGACTAGCGAGCTACGAGCAGTACTTC	CASSHGLASYEQYF
-	TRBJ2-3	TRBD2	TRBV14	TGTGCCTGCAGCCAGCTCCTAGCGGGAGAGTTAGATACGCAGTATTTT	CACSQLLAGELDTQYF
few	TRBJ1-2	-	TRBV6-1	TGTGCCAGCAGTGCGACCCGGGGAGCCGTTGGCGTTAACTATGGCTACACCTTC	CASSATRGAVGVNYGYTF
-	TRBJ1-1	-	TRBV19	TGTGCCAGTAGTATGCAGAACACTGAAGCTTTCTTT	CASSMQNTEAFF
few	TRBJ1-1	-	TRBV20-1	TGCAGTGCGGTTATCATGAACAATGAAGCTTTCTTT	CSAVIMNNEAFF
-	TRBJ1-2	-	TRBV7-8	TGTGCCAGCAGCTTAGTCAGGAACACTAACTATGGCTACACCTTC	CASSLVRNTNYGYTF
-	TRBJ2-7	-	TRBV7-8	TGTGCCAGCAGCTTAAGGTTTCGTCGGCTGCAGCCCTCCTACGAGCAGTACTTC	CASSLRFRRLQPSYEQYF
-	TRBJ2-5	TRBD1	TRBV5-1	TGCGCCAGCAGCGACAGGGGTGGGGTAGTAGAGACCCAGTACTTC	CASSDRGGVVETQYF
few	TRBJ2-1	TRBD2	TRBV4-2	TGTGCCAGCAGCCAAGGGCGGGGCGGGAGGAATGAGCAGTTCTTC	CASSQGRGGRNEQFF
-	TRBJ2-2	TRBD1	TRBV12-3/TRBV12-4	TGTGCCAGCAGCCTTAGGGGGACAGGGGGTTTCCGGGAGCTGTTTTTT	CASSLRGTGGFRELFF
-	TRBJ2-7	-	TRBV7-2	TGTGCCAGCAGCGCCTTGGACAGCAGCTACTACGAGCAGTACTTC	CASSALDSSYYEQYF
few	TRBJ2-7	-	TRBV12-3/TRBV12-4	TGTGCCAGCAGTTTTTCCCCCCACGAGCAGTACTTC	CASSFSPHEQYF
few	TRBJ1-2	-	TRBV12-3/TRBV12-4	TGTGCCAGCATCAGCCAAACTAACTATGGCTACACCTTC	CASISQTNYGYTF
-	TRBJ1-1	-	TRBV12-3/TRBV12-4	TGTGCCAGCAGTTTGAGTCTATTGAACACTGAAGCTTTCTTT	CASSLSLLNTEAFF
few	TRBJ2-5	TRBD2	TRBV28	TGTGCCAGCGCTCTAGCGGGAGGCCAAGAGACCCAGTACTTC	CASALAGGQETQYF
-	TRBJ2-1	TRBD2	TRBV29-1	TGCAGCGTTGGGCGGGGGGAATCCTACAATGAGCAGTTCTTC	CSVGRGESYNEQFF
-	TRBJ2-2	TRBD1	TRBV7-9	TGTGCCAGCAAAACAGGGGGCACCGGGGAGCTGTTTTTT	CASKTGGTGELFF
-	TRBJ2-4	TRBD2	TRBV5-1	TGCGCCAGCAGCAGAGACCCTGGACTAGCGGGAATCCTAGCCAAAAACATTCAGTACTTC	CASSRDPGLAGILAKNIQYF
few	TRBJ2-5	TRBD2	TRBV5-1	TGCGCCAGCAGCTCGAAACTGACTAGCGGGGTCTCCTGGACCCAGTACTTC	CASSSKLTSGVSWTQYF
-	TRBJ2-3	-	TRBV20-1	TGCAGTGCCAGGAAGGGGGCGGGGACCGGGGCAGATACGCAGTATTTT	CSARKGAGTGADTQYF
few	TRBJ1-1	-	TRBV7-9	TGTGCCAGCAGCTTAACGGGAAACGGGAGGGCTTTCTTT	CASSLTGNGRAFF
many	TRBJ1-5	-	TRBV24-1	TGTGCCACCAGTGATCACAAACAGGGCCACAATCAGCCCCAGCATTTT	CATSDHKQGHNQPQHF
-	TRBJ2-7	-	TRBV19	TGTGCCAGTGGTCGGGGTTTTGCCTACGAGCAGTACTTC	CASGRGFAYEQYF
few	TRBJ1-1	TRBD1	TRBV18	TGTGCCAGCTCACCACGGGACAGTATGAACACTGAAGCTTTCTTT	CASSPRDSMNTEAFF
few	TRBJ2-3	TRBD2	TRBV4-2	TGTGCCAGCAGCCCCTGGGGGAGGGCCCCAGATACGCAGTATTTT	CASSPWGRAPDTQYF
-	TRBJ2-1	-	TRBV24-1	TGTGCCACCAGTGAAGGAGGAATGATAGTGCAGTTCTTC	CATSEGGMIVQFF
-	TRBJ1-1	TRBD1	TRBV9	TGTGCCAGCAGCGGACAGGGGAGGCAGGACACTGAAGCTTTCTTT	CASSGQGRQDTEAFF
-	TRBJ2-5	-	TRBV20-1	TGCAGTGCTAGAGATGGGGGGTTAGAGACCCAGTACTTC	CSARDGGLETQYF
-	TRBJ1-5	TRBD1	TRBV30	TGTGCCTGGAAAGGCGGGACAGGGGATTATCAGCCCCAGCATTTT	CAWKGGTGDYQPQHF
few	TRBJ1-2	-	TRBV27	TGTGCCAGCAGTTCCCTGGACATAATTGGCTACACCTTC	CASSSLDIIGYTF
-	TRBJ2-6	-	TRBV27	TGTGCCAGCGGAACACCCTGGGGCTCTGGGGCCAACGTCCTGACTTTC	CASGTPWGSGANVLTF
many	TRBJ1-3	-	TRBV29-1	TGCAGCGTAGCGCTGATGTCTGGAAACACCATATATTTT	CSVALMSGNTIYF
few	TRBJ2-1	-	TRBV18	TGTGCCAGCTCAACAACCTGGACAGCCCACGATGAGCAGTTCTTC	CASSTTWTAHDEQFF
few	TRBJ2-7	-	TRBV6-5	TGTGCCAGCAGTTACTCGAGCCGTGACGAGCAGTACTTC	CASSYSSRDEQYF
few	TRBJ1-1	-	TRBV11-2	TGTGCCAGCAGCGGTAATGAAGCTTTCTTT	CASSGNEAFF
-	TRBJ1-2	-	TRBV12-3/TRBV12-4	TGTGCCAGCAGTCCCGGGGAGAGGCTCTATGGCTACACCTTC	CASSPGERLYGYTF
-	TRBJ1-1	TRBD1	TRBV9	TGTGCCAGCAGCGGGGACAGGGGCCCGGGTGAAGCTTTCTTT	CASSGDRGPGEAFF
-	TRBJ2-1	-	TRBV7-2	TGTGCCAGCAGCTTAGAGCTGCGGAGGGGGGTCAATGAGCAGTTCTTC	CASSLELRRGVNEQFF
-	TRBJ1-2	-	TRBV29-1	TGCAGCTCATCTCCGGGGGGGAACTATGGCTACACCTTC	CSSSPGGNYGYTF
few	TRBJ2-1	-	TRBV4-2	TGTGCCAGCAGCCAAGAGATCTTGTGGGGAAGGGGAACCTACAATGAGCAGTTCTTC	CASSQEILWGRGTYNEQFF
-	TRBJ1-5	TRBD1	TRBV12-3/TRBV12-4	TGTGCCAGCATTTTCCAGGGGGGAGTGGGCAATCAGCCCCAGCATTTT	CASIFQGGVGNQPQHF
few	TRBJ2-5	-	TRBV5-1	TGCGCCAGCAGCTTGGAGGGACTCGGGGGCGAGACCCAGTACTTC	CASSLEGLGGETQYF
-	TRBJ2-3	-	TRBV20-1	TGCAGTGCTAGTCTGCTGGGCCCTAGCACAGATACGCAGTATTTT	CSASLLGPSTDTQYF
-	TRBJ2-1	-	TRBV12-5	TGTGCTAGTGGTTTGATCGAACGTGGTGAGCAGTTCTTC	CASGLIERGEQFF